These T cell receptor beta chains were read from a single sample in a study of blood T cell repertoires in COVID-19. The method was immunoSEQ multiplex PCR; TCRdb's version includes in-frame clones alone and lacks a portion of them. The sample holds under 150,000 clones, around four fifths seen once. The material sequenced was peripheral blood. The origin of the receptors is a man in his forties or fifties with active or convalescent COVID-19. The CDR3 runs from the conserved cysteine through the conserved F or W. The order of the fields is V gene, J gene, D gene, CDR3 protein. The D gene is left open where the match is weak.

V gene: TRBV18
J gene: TRBJ2-1
D gene: TRBD2
CDR3 protein: CASSPTSQYNEQFF

V gene: TRBV5-1
J gene: TRBJ1-1
D gene: .
CDR3 protein: CASSLATGWGTEAFF

V gene: TRBV12-3/TRBV12-4
J gene: TRBJ2-1
D gene: .
CDR3 protein: CASSIRGGEQFF

V gene: TRBV5-1
J gene: TRBJ1-2
D gene: .
CDR3 protein: CASSSARTDYGYTF

V gene: TRBV7-9
J gene: TRBJ1-1
D gene: TRBD1
CDR3 protein: CASSLHGTGTTEAFF

V gene: TRBV3-1/TRBV3-2
J gene: TRBJ1-6
D gene: .
CDR3 protein: CASSQASPSSPLHF

V gene: TRBV5-5
J gene: TRBJ1-5
D gene: .
CDR3 protein: CASSLVGSNQPQHF

V gene: TRBV5-1
J gene: TRBJ2-7
D gene: TRBD1
CDR3 protein: CASSLETGTVFNEQYF

V gene: TRBV27
J gene: TRBJ2-5
D gene: TRBD2
CDR3 protein: CASRESGLAVQETQYF

V gene: TRBV5-6
J gene: TRBJ2-3
D gene: .
CDR3 protein: CASSFSGQKLTDTQYF

V gene: TRBV15
J gene: TRBJ1-3
D gene: .
CDR3 protein: CATSPGGNTIYF

V gene: TRBV19
J gene: TRBJ2-2
D gene: .
CDR3 protein: CASSIGTVANTGELFF

V gene: TRBV25-1
J gene: TRBJ2-1
D gene: TRBD2
CDR3 protein: CASSPPGLAYNEQFF

V gene: TRBV20-1
J gene: TRBJ2-5
D gene: TRBD2
CDR3 protein: CSASAQTSGGQETQYF

V gene: TRBV6-5
J gene: TRBJ1-6
D gene: .
CDR3 protein: CASSYSKKQGESPLHF

V gene: TRBV25-1
J gene: TRBJ2-5
D gene: TRBD1
CDR3 protein: CASTLHGTGPQETQYF

V gene: TRBV15
J gene: TRBJ2-7
D gene: .
CDR3 protein: CATSRGGQSSYEQYF

V gene: TRBV10-3
J gene: TRBJ2-1
D gene: TRBD1
CDR3 protein: CAISESGTGYFEQFF

V gene: TRBV3-1/TRBV3-2
J gene: TRBJ2-7
D gene: .
CDR3 protein: CASSQGRAYEQYF

V gene: TRBV27
J gene: TRBJ2-3
D gene: TRBD2
CDR3 protein: CASSFQAGGYNTQYF

V gene: TRBV11-2
J gene: TRBJ1-4
D gene: TRBD1
CDR3 protein: CASSLGWTGGVQDEKLFF

V gene: TRBV5-6
J gene: TRBJ2-2
D gene: .
CDR3 protein: CASSLAGGGAYTGELFF

V gene: TRBV10-3
J gene: TRBJ1-6
D gene: TRBD1
CDR3 protein: CAISTVGTGTSPLHF

V gene: TRBV20-1
J gene: TRBJ2-7
D gene: .
CDR3 protein: CSARGQPKTYEQYF

V gene: TRBV14
J gene: TRBJ2-1
D gene: TRBD2
CDR3 protein: CASSQAGLAGRNEQFF

V gene: TRBV27
J gene: TRBJ1-1
D gene: .
CDR3 protein: CASSLEGTNTEAFF

V gene: TRBV3-1/TRBV3-2
J gene: TRBJ2-2
D gene: TRBD1
CDR3 protein: CASSQPDRVANTGELFF

V gene: TRBV29-1
J gene: TRBJ2-7
D gene: TRBD1
CDR3 protein: CSVAGTGTGPNEQYF

V gene: TRBV4-1
J gene: TRBJ2-7
D gene: TRBD1
CDR3 protein: CASSQAGQGAYEQYF

V gene: TRBV6-5
J gene: TRBJ2-5
D gene: .
CDR3 protein: CASSYGEVETQYF

V gene: TRBV4-2
J gene: TRBJ1-4
D gene: TRBD1
CDR3 protein: CASSQGGKGAHEKLFF

V gene: TRBV9
J gene: TRBJ2-1
D gene: .
CDR3 protein: CASSLRPGVSGEQFF

V gene: TRBV9
J gene: TRBJ2-1
D gene: .
CDR3 protein: CASSVGGRGPYNEQFF

V gene: TRBV6-4
J gene: TRBJ1-1
D gene: .
CDR3 protein: CASRRGENTEAFF

V gene: TRBV28
J gene: TRBJ2-2
D gene: .
CDR3 protein: CASTIVPLTGELFF

V gene: TRBV18
J gene: TRBJ1-5
D gene: .
CDR3 protein: CASSPQEGFQPQHF

V gene: TRBV7-3
J gene: TRBJ2-7
D gene: .
CDR3 protein: CASSLTAGNAYEQYF

V gene: TRBV4-1
J gene: TRBJ2-2
D gene: TRBD1
CDR3 protein: CASSTGAGELFF

V gene: TRBV27
J gene: TRBJ1-2
D gene: .
CDR3 protein: CASSRTGVMVSGYGYTF

V gene: TRBV10-3
J gene: TRBJ2-7
D gene: .
CDR3 protein: CAISDRDSISYEQYF

V gene: TRBV6-6
J gene: TRBJ2-3
D gene: TRBD2
CDR3 protein: CASRRTSGGAGSDTQYF

V gene: TRBV28
J gene: TRBJ1-2
D gene: .
CDR3 protein: CASSISEGSLYGYTF

V gene: TRBV5-1
J gene: TRBJ1-1
D gene: .
CDR3 protein: CASHLTHGGLGNTEAFF

V gene: TRBV3-1/TRBV3-2
J gene: TRBJ2-7
D gene: .
CDR3 protein: CATSPRGGPHEQYF

V gene: TRBV6-2/TRBV6-3
J gene: TRBJ2-5
D gene: .
CDR3 protein: CASSYSRGLQETQYF

V gene: TRBV30
J gene: TRBJ1-5
D gene: TRBD1
CDR3 protein: CASRRQGADSNQPQHF

V gene: TRBV7-2
J gene: TRBJ2-5
D gene: TRBD2
CDR3 protein: CASSRLAGSGDGQETQYF

V gene: TRBV6-5
J gene: TRBJ1-1
D gene: TRBD1
CDR3 protein: CASRPDRVGAFF

V gene: TRBV18
J gene: TRBJ1-2
D gene: TRBD1
CDR3 protein: CASSPGQGKGYTF

V gene: TRBV6-5
J gene: TRBJ1-1
D gene: TRBD1
CDR3 protein: CASSYRGTANTEAFF

V gene: TRBV5-5
J gene: TRBJ2-1
D gene: TRBD2
CDR3 protein: CASRQLAGIYNEQFF

V gene: TRBV12-3/TRBV12-4
J gene: TRBJ2-5
D gene: .
CDR3 protein: CASSLRGCETQYF

V gene: TRBV10-3
J gene: TRBJ2-7
D gene: TRBD1
CDR3 protein: CAISTRTGMAGTRSYEQYF

V gene: TRBV6-4
J gene: TRBJ2-5
D gene: .
CDR3 protein: CASSDPREVGGPQETQYF

V gene: TRBV24-1
J gene: TRBJ2-1
D gene: TRBD1
CDR3 protein: CATSDPTGGAYNEQFF

V gene: TRBV15
J gene: TRBJ1-5
D gene: TRBD1
CDR3 protein: CATSAGTALNQPQHF

V gene: TRBV14
J gene: TRBJ1-6
D gene: .
CDR3 protein: CASSPYIDSPLHF

V gene: TRBV2
J gene: TRBJ1-1
D gene: .
CDR3 protein: CASRLGQFTEAFF

V gene: TRBV7-9
J gene: TRBJ2-1
D gene: .
CDR3 protein: CASSLAGRSNEQFF